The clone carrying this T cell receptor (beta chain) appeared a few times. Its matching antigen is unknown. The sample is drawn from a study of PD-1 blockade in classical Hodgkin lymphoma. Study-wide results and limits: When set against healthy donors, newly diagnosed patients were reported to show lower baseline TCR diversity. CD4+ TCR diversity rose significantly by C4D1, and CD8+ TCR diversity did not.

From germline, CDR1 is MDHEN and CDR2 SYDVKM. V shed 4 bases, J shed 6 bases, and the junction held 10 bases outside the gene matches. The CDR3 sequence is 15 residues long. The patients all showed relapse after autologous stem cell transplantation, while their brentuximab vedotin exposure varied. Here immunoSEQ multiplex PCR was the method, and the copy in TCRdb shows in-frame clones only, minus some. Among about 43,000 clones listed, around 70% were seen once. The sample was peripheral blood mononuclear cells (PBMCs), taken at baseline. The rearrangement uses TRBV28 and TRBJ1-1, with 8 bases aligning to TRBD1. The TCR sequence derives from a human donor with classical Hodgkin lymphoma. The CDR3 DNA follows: TGTGCCAGCAGTTCATCGACCGGGACAGGTGCTGAAGCTTTCTTT. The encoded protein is CASSSSTGTGAEAFF.